This T cell receptor beta chain was recorded in a study of shared T cell receptors in the human thymus. The CDR3 has 13 amino acids. The V end lost 2 bases, the J end lost 5 bases, and 9 bases lay between the germline ends. Per the germline V gene, CDR1 is MNHEY and CDR2 is SMNVEV (reference sequence). This table comes from immunoSEQ multiplex PCR, and its TCRdb copy is limited to in-frame clones, with some not included. The profile shows some 760,000 clones, approximately 85% of them singletons. The sample was also reused in another study, on human thymus T cells. From that report: The thymus was resected at corrective cardiac surgery. Thymic and blood repertoires seemed to show skewed V and J gene use.

The specimen was thymocytes. The sequence was obtained from a girl under three years old with a congenital heart defect. V and J are TRBV27 and TRBJ1-1, with D perhaps matching TRBD1 (6 bases). This CDR3 reads CASSLRGGTEAFF. In nucleotides, the CDR3 is TGTGCCAGCAGTTTAAGGGGGGGGACTGAAGCTTTCTTT.